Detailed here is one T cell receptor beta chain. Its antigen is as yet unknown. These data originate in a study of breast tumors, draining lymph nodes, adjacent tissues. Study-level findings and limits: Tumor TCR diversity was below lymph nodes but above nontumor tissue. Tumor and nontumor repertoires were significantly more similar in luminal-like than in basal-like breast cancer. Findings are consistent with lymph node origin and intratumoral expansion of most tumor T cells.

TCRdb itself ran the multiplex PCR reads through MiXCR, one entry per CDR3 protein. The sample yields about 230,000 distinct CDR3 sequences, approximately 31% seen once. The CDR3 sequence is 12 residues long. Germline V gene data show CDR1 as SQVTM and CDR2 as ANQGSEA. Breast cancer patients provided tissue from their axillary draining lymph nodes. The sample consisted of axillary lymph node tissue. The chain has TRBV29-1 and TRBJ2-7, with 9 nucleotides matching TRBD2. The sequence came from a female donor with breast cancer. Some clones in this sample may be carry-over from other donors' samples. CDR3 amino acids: CTSRTSVNEQYF. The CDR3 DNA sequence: TGCACCTCCAGGACTAGCGTAAACGAGCAGTACTTC.